One sample yielded the 31 T cell receptor beta chains listed below, sequenced in a study of Ad26.COV2.S vaccination and SARS-CoV-2 variants. Sequencing was performed with immunoSEQ multiplex PCR; in TCRdb, only in-frame clones are kept and a portion is missing. In the table there are hundreds of thousands of clones, roughly nine tenths of which are singletons. Treatment defined: about 20 received Ad26.COV2.S at low or high dose, single or two shots; five or six received placebo; per-sample allocation not given. Sample collection was performed on day 63 after the first vaccine or placebo injection. Source: peripheral blood, taken in a trial of Ad26.COV2.S vaccine versus placebo. The receptors come from a person between 18 and 65 years old who received the Ad26.COV2.S COVID-19 vaccine or a placebo.

This clone was observed a few times. The rearrangement links TRBV7-6 to TRBJ2-7; 10 nucleotides agree with TRBD2. The germline V gene encodes CDR1 SGHVS and CDR2 FNYEAQ. This CDR3 spans 15 amino acids. The V and J ends lost 5 bases and 7 bases, in that order; junction bases with no gene match: 11. DNA for the CDR3: TGTGCCAGCAGCCCCCGGACTAGCGGAGTTAAGGAGCAGTACTTC. Its translation is CASSPRTSGVKEQYF.

This chain connects TRBV29-1 to TRBJ2-2; 11 bases are a match to TRBD1. V lost 7 bases, J lost 5 bases, and 15 bases stayed unmatched. CDR3 length equals 17 residues. The germline CDR1 and CDR2 sequences are SQVTM and ANQGSEA. CDR3 sequence: CSARDRGMAGGTGELFF. The CDR3 DNA reads as TGCAGCGCCCGGGACAGGGGGATGGCGGGAGGAACCGGGGAGCTGTTTTTT.

With regard to this clone: The sample carries other DNA sequences with the same CDR3. V is TRBV18 and J is TRBJ2-2, with unresolved D. The CDR3 covers 12 residues. The V gene's germline CDR1 is KGHSH and CDR2 LQKENI. Trimming took off 6 bases at V and 0 bases at J, with 2 bases between the two ends. The CDR3 region has the DNA TGTGCCAGCTCCCCGAACACCGGGGAGCTGTTTTTT. Its protein product is CASSPNTGELFF.

The CDR3 DNA sequence: TGCGCCAGCAGCTTGGAGGGGACCCGCTACAATGAGCAGTTCTTC. Translation gives CASSLEGTRYNEQFF. This rearrangement joins TRBV5-1 to TRBJ2-1; tentatively, D is TRBD1 or TRBD2 (5 bases each). Trimming removed 0 bases at V and 3 bases at J, with 10 bases between. The germline V gene encodes CDR1 SGHRS and CDR2 YFSETQ. This CDR3 comprises 15 residues.

The gene calls are TRBV18 and TRBJ2-3; D assignment may be TRBD1 or TRBD2 (5 bases each). The CDR3 runs to 16 residues. CDR1 is KGHSH and CDR2 is LQKENI in the germline V gene. Trimming left V 3 bases short and J 2 bases short, with 15 bases between. The CDR3 DNA is TGTGCCAGCTCACCGGGGCAGGGAGTAACCACAGATACGCAGTATTTT. As protein: CASSPGQGVTTDTQYF.

The chain combines TRBV7-9 with TRBJ2-5; D call uncertain. The CDR3 is 13 residues long. The V end lost 7 bases, the J end lost 1 base, and 10 bases lay between the germline ends. Germline CDR1 reads SEHNR; CDR2 reads FQNEAQ (reference sequence). CDR3 coding DNA: TGTGCCAGCATCCTCACGGGCCAAGAGACCCAGTACTTC. It codes for CASILTGQETQYF.

This chain connects TRBV7-2 to TRBJ2-5, with 9 nucleotides matching TRBD1. V trimming: 1 base; J trimming: 6 bases; junction bases outside the gene matches: 9. Germline V gene data show CDR1 as SGHTA and CDR2 as FQGNSA. The CDR3 covers 16 residues. The CDR3 sequence: CASSLGAGTGRKTQYF. DNA of the CDR3: TGTGCCAGCAGCTTAGGGGCCGGGACAGGGAGAAAGACCCAGTACTTC.

The chain is built from TRBV5-5 and TRBJ2-3, with D perhaps matching TRBD2 (5 bases). Trimming stripped 1 base from V and 0 bases from J, with 9 bases between. From germline, CDR1 is SGHKS and CDR2 YYEKEE (reference sequence). CDR3 length equals 15 residues. The DNA for the CDR3 is TGTGCCAGCAGCTTGTCAGCGGTTAGCACAGATACGCAGTATTTT. Translated: CASSLSAVSTDTQYF.

For this clone: The identical CDR3 is also encoded by other nucleotide sequences in the sample. The chain has TRBV2 and TRBJ1-6; D remains unclear. Trimming stripped 3 bases from V and 0 bases from J, with 9 bases between. CDR1 and CDR2 from the germline V gene are SNHLY and FYNNEI. This CDR3 contains 16 residues. The CDR3 loop is CASSDGRSSYNSPLHF. CDR3 DNA: TGTGCCAGCAGTGACGGCAGAAGCTCCTATAATTCACCCCTCCACTTT.

The chain uses TRBV18 and TRBJ2-3; D gene ambiguous. Per the germline V gene, CDR1 is KGHSH and CDR2 is LQKENI. The CDR3 has 13 residues. V was cut by 0 bases and J by 11 bases, with 12 bases left in between. The CDR3 region is CASSPPLNPEQYF. The CDR3 nucleotides are TGTGCCAGCTCACCACCTCTAAACCCTGAGCAGTATTTT.

The chain joins TRBV27 to TRBJ2-1; D uncertain. CDR1 is MNHEY, CDR2 SMNVEV, per germline (reference sequence). V was cut by 9 bases and J by 8 bases, with 17 bases left in between. The CDR3 has 13 amino acids. The DNA for the CDR3 is TGTGCCAGTGGGGTGGCAATCCCCCATGAGCAGTTCTTC. This codes for CASGVAIPHEQFF.

The chain uses TRBV3-1 (or the pseudogene TRBV3-2) and TRBJ2-3, with D tentatively TRBD1 (6 bases). The CDR3 totals 15 residues. Germline V gene sequence: CDR1 LGHDT, CDR2 YNNKEL (reference sequence). With 5 bases removed from V and 2 bases from J, the gap between germline ends came to 14 bases. The CDR3 sequence is CASSKTGIPTDTQYF. The CDR3, as DNA: TGTGCCAGCAGCAAAACAGGGATCCCCACAGATACGCAGTATTTT.

The V gene is TRBV3-1 (or the pseudogene TRBV3-2), the J gene TRBJ1-5; no reliable D call. CDR1 is LGHDT and CDR2 is YNNKEL in the germline V gene (reference sequence). V was clipped by 1 base and J by 7 bases, with 8 bases between them. CDR3 size: 13 residues. The CDR3: CASSQVGYQPQHF. The CDR3 DNA is TGTGCCAGCAGCCAAGTAGGCTACCAGCCCCAGCATTTT.

The V gene is TRBV5-4, the J gene TRBJ2-2; D is uncertain. V was trimmed by 4 bases and J by 4 bases, leaving 14 bases between them. Germline CDR1 is SGHNT and CDR2 is YYREEE (reference sequence). The CDR3 sequence is 15 residues long. The CDR3 coding sequence is TGTGCCAGCAGCAGGCTACAGACGGTCACCGGGGAGCTGTTTTTT. Translation: CASSRLQTVTGELFF.

The chain couples TRBV7-2 to TRBJ2-2, with 10 bases identical to TRBD1. Germline loops: CDR1 SGHTA, CDR2 FQGNSA. V dropped 1 base and J dropped 6; count of bases not matched to a gene: 8. The CDR3 runs 17 residues. The CDR3 reads CASSLVWDRGFSGELFF. CDR3 nucleotides: TGTGCCAGCAGCTTAGTATGGGACAGGGGTTTTTCCGGGGAGCTGTTTTTT.

V is TRBV4-3 and J is TRBJ2-2, with D possibly called TRBD1 or TRBD2 (5 bases each). Deletions cut 1 base from V and 4 bases from J, with 10 bases between. CDR3 length: 15 residues. The germline V gene encodes CDR1 LGHNA and CDR2 YSLEER. CDR3 loop: CASSQAGGGTGELFF. CDR3 coding DNA: TGCGCCAGCAGCCAAGCGGGTGGGGGCACCGGGGAGCTGTTTTTT.

This chain connects TRBV12-3 or TRBV12-4 to TRBJ1-2, with TRBD1 matching 7 bases. This CDR3 comprises 13 residues. The ends lost 5 bases at V and 6 bases at J; junction bases unmatched: 6. The CDR3 DNA sequence: TGTGCCAGCAGTCCGCGACAGGGCCATGGCTACACCTTC. As protein: CASSPRQGHGYTF.

This chain links TRBV6-4 with TRBJ2-1, with a weak D call TRBD2 (5 bases). CDR1 and CDR2 (germline): MRHNA, SNTAGT. V was clipped by 5 bases and J by 1 base, with 15 bases between them. The CDR3 extends over 16 amino acids. The CDR3 nucleotides are TGTGCCAGCAGTCCCTTAGGGCGGGCTTCCTACAATGAGCAGTTCTTC. It translates to CASSPLGRASYNEQFF.

The CDR3: CASSNRDGSYNEQFF. CDR3 in DNA: TGTGCCAGTAGTAACAGGGACGGGAGCTACAATGAGCAGTTCTTC. The V and J genes are TRBV19 and TRBJ2-1; D assignment may be TRBD1 or TRBD2 (6 bases each). Germline-derived CDR1 and CDR2 are LNHDA and SQIVND (reference sequence). The V gene lost 4 bases and the J gene lost 3 bases, with 13 bases spanning the gap. The CDR3 is made up of 15 amino acids.

This clone was observed once. The gene calls are TRBV6-6 and TRBJ2-3; perhaps D is TRBD1 or TRBD2 (6 bases each). Trimming removed 7 bases from V and 4 bases from J, with 18 bases in between. Germline V gives CDR1 MNHNY, CDR2 SVGAGI (reference sequence). The CDR3 is made up of 15 amino acids. The CDR3 is CASTIKGEAPDTQYF. Here the CDR3 DNA reads TGTGCCAGCACTATAAAGGGGGAGGCCCCAGATACGCAGTATTTT.

The count of this clone is one. The chain links TRBV18 to TRBJ2-7; the match to TRBD1 covers 8 bases. This CDR3 region has 12 residues. The trim removed 6 bases at V and 7 bases at J, leaving 5 bases unmatched. CDR1 and CDR2 (germline): KGHSH, LQKENI. Here the CDR3 DNA reads TGTGCCAGCTCCTTACAGGGGGAAGAGCAGTACTTC. It codes for CASSLQGEEQYF. The full variable domain, in which reference TRBV18 and TRBJ2-7 provide the parts outside the CDR3, is NAGVMQNPRHLVRRRGQEARLRCSPMKGHSHVYWYRQLPEEGLKFMVYLQKENIIDESGMPKERFSAEFPKEGPSILRIQQVVRGDSAAYFCASSLQGEEQYFGPGTRLTVT.

The chain joins TRBV6-5 to TRBJ2-1; TRBD2 might be the D (5 bases). The length of the CDR3 is 14 residues. V lost 0 bases and J 5 bases, leaving 8 bases between the germline ends. CDR1 MNHEY and CDR2 SVGAGI come from the germline V gene. The CDR3 nucleotides read TGTGCCAGCAGTTACTCGAGGGTCCACAATGAGCAGTTCTTC. This codes for CASSYSRVHNEQFF.

The V and J genes are TRBV10-2 and TRBJ1-5, with TRBD1 matching 7 bases. CDR3 length: 15 amino acids. The trim removed 5 bases at V and 4 bases at J, leaving 8 bases unmatched. Germline loops: CDR1 WSHSY, CDR2 SAAADI. DNA of the CDR3: TGCGCCAGCAGTTTGGGGGACAGCGAGAATCAGCCCCAGCATTTT. Protein sequence: CASSLGDSENQPQHF.

This chain uses TRBV24-1 with TRBJ1-6; possible D gene TRBD1, 6 bases. V lost 6 bases and J lost 5, with 16 bases in between. Looked up from germline, CDR1 is KGHDR and CDR2 is SFDVKD. CDR3 length: 16 residues. The CDR3 DNA reads TGTGCCACCAGTTGGGGGCCATTGACACATAATTCACCCCTCCACTTT. Its translation: CATSWGPLTHNSPLHF.

The rearrangement uses TRBV18 and TRBJ2-2; D is perhaps TRBD1 (5 bases). The CDR3 consists of 14 residues. From germline, CDR1 is KGHSH and CDR2 LQKENI. V lost 3 bases and J 4 bases, leaving 9 bases between the germline ends. DNA of the CDR3: TGTGCCAGCTCACCCAGGGAACGCACCGGGGAGCTGTTTTTT. This encodes CASSPRERTGELFF.

This chain connects TRBV7-2 to TRBJ2-5; D not certain. The germline gives CDR1 SGHTA, CDR2 FQGNSA. This CDR3 has 12 residues. Trimming cost V 7 bases and J 9 bases, with 15 bases left between them. Here the CDR3 reads CASTLGAEPQYF. DNA for the CDR3: TGTGCCAGCACCCTAGGTGCGGAGCCCCAGTACTTC.

The CDR3 region is CASSQPAGGLFF. The CDR3 nucleotides are TGTGCCAGCAGTCAACCAGCGGGAGGTTTGTTCTTC. The V call is TRBV6-5, the J call TRBJ2-1; TRBD2 aligns across 9 bases. This CDR3 has 12 amino acids. V trimming: 5 bases; J trimming: 15 bases; junction bases outside the gene matches: 8. CDR1 and CDR2 (germline): MNHEY, SVGAGI.

The rearrangement joins TRBV7-9 to TRBJ1-2; 9 bases match TRBD1. Germline assignment: CDR1 SEHNR and CDR2 FQNEAQ (reference sequence). After removal of 2 bases from V and 2 bases from J, the junction contained 15 bases not matched to a gene. The CDR3 totals 19 residues. CDR3 bases: TGTGCCAGCAGCTTACATACAGGGGGCGCCGACCTACAAAACTATGGCTACACCTTC. This gives the protein CASSLHTGGADLQNYGYTF.

The chain's CDR3 is CASSLNAGENYEQYF. CDR3 sequence (DNA): TGTGCCAGCAGCTTGAACGCAGGGGAGAACTACGAGCAGTACTTC. The genes are TRBV5-5 and TRBJ2-7, with D maybe TRBD1 (6 bases). This CDR3 has 15 amino acids. The V end lost 1 base, the J end lost 3 bases, and 14 bases lay between the germline ends. Germline V gives CDR1 SGHKS, CDR2 YYEKEE (reference sequence).

The gene calls are TRBV5-6 and TRBJ1-2; 10 nucleotides line up with TRBD1. CDR3 length equals 14 residues. V gave up 4 bases and J gave up 4 bases; unmatched junction bases: 4. CDR1 and CDR2 (germline): SGHDT, YYEEEE. CDR3 sequence reads: CASSPGQGVYGYTF. The CDR3 DNA reads TGTGCCAGCAGCCCTGGACAGGGGGTCTATGGCTACACCTTC.

V is TRBV30 and J is TRBJ1-1; D not resolved. Germline V lookup: CDR1 GTSNPN, CDR2 SVGIG (reference sequence). Trimming took off 0 bases at V and 4 bases at J, with 12 bases between the two ends. There are 14 residues in the CDR3. This CDR3 is CAWSVRGTSTEAFF. In nucleotides, the CDR3 is TGTGCCTGGAGTGTACGGGGTACCAGCACTGAAGCTTTCTTT.